This T cell receptor beta chain was identified during a study of PD-1 blockade in classical Hodgkin lymphoma. The data were produced by immunoSEQ multiplex PCR, yet TCRdb's version contains in-frame clones alone and is incomplete. The sample includes about 3,600 clones, over 60% seen only once; the top ten take more than 45%. Time point indicated: cycle 4 day 1 (C4D1), after 6 weeks of nivolumab. Every patient relapsed after autologous stem cell transplantation, and brentuximab vedotin exposure varied. Magnetic negative selection isolated CD8+ T cells from thawed PBMCs. Trimming stripped 5 bases from V and 2 bases from J, with 12 bases between. This CDR3 is built from 14 residues.

Specimen: CD8+ T cells from blood, collected before the fourth cycle of nivolumab. The TCR was taken from a human donor with classical Hodgkin lymphoma. The chain recombines TRBV6-7 with TRBJ1-2; D is uncertain. TRBV6-7 counts as an open reading frame of uncertain function. For the CDR3, the DNA is TGTGCCAGCAGTCCAGACGGTGGCAACTATGGCTACACCTTC. Protein: CASSPDGGNYGYTF.